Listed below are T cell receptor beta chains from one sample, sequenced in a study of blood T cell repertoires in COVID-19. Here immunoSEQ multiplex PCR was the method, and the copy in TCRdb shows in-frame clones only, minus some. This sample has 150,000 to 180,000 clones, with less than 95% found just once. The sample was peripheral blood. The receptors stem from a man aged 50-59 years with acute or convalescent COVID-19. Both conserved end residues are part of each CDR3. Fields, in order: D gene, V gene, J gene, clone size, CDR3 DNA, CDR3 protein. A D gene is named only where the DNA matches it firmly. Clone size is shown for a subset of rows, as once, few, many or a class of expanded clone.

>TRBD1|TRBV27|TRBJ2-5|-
TGTGCCAGCAGGAGGACAGGGGGCGAGACCCAGTACTTC
CASRRTGGETQYF
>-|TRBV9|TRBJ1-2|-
TGTGCCAGCAGCGTAGCTCGAACAGGCGGTAGCTATGGCTACACCTTC
CASSVARTGGSYGYTF
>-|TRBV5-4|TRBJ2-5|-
TGTGCCAGCAGCTTCCGGGACATACAAGAGACCCAGTACTTC
CASSFRDIQETQYF
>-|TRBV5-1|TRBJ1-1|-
TGCGCCAGCAGCTTGGGAGCAACTGAAGCTTTCTTT
CASSLGATEAFF
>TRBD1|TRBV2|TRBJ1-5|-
TGTGCCAGCAGTGAATATTCGGACAGGGATTTTCAGCCCCAGCATTTT
CASSEYSDRDFQPQHF
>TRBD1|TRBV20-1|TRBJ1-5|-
TGCAGTGCTAGTGTCGCGGACAGGGAGAGGTATAGCAATCAGCCCCAGCATTTT
CSASVADRERYSNQPQHF
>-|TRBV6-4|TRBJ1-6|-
TGTGCCAGCAGTGGTAAGACAGAGACGTTATCACCCCTCCACTTT
CASSGKTETLSPLHF
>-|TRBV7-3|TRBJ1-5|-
TGTGCCAGCAGCTTAACTGCGGATCAGCCCCAGCATTTT
CASSLTADQPQHF
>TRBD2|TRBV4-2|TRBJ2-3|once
TGTGCCAGCAGCTTCGGGACTAGCGGAACAGATACGCAGTATTTT
CASSFGTSGTDTQYF
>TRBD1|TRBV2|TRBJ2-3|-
TGTGCCAGCAGTGTTCCGACAGGGCCCCCCACAGATACGCAGTATTTT
CASSVPTGPPTDTQYF
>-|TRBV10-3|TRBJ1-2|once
TGTGCCATCGGAAAGAACAGGGATCTGAACTATGGCTACACCTTC
CAIGKNRDLNYGYTF
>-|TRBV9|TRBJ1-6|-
TGTGCCAGCAGCGCGGGGAGGGTGGGGATTTCACCCCTCCACTTT
CASSAGRVGISPLHF
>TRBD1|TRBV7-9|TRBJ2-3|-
TGTGCCAGCAGCTTACTGAGACAGGGATGGTTCAGCGCAGATACGCAGTATTTT
CASSLLRQGWFSADTQYF
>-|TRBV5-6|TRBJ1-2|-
TGTGCCAGCAGCAACAGGGATGGCTACACCTTC
CASSNRDGYTF
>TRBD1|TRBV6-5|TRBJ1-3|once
TGTGCCAGCGCTCCGGGACAGGGGGCAGTCACCATATATTTT
CASAPGQGAVTIYF
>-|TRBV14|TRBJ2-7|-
TGTGCCAGCAGCCAGGAGCTGTTAGCGCCAAGCTCCTACGAGCAGTACTTC
CASSQELLAPSSYEQYF
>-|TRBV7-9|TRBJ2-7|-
TGTGCCAGCAGCTGGTCAGGGGGGTCCTACGAGCAGTACTTC
CASSWSGGSYEQYF
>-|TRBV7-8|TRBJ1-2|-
TGTGCCAGCAGCTTAGCCACAGGGCCAGATGGCTACACCTTC
CASSLATGPDGYTF
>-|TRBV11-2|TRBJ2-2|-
TGTGCCAGCAGCCCCGTACTAACCGGGGAGCTGTTTTTT
CASSPVLTGELFF
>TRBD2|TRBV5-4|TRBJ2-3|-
TGTGCCAGCAGTTATCTAGCGGCTCTAAGCACAGATACGCAGTATTTT
CASSYLAALSTDTQYF
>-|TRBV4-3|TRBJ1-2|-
TGCGCCAGCAGCCAAGTTAGGACAGACTATGGCTACACCTTC
CASSQVRTDYGYTF
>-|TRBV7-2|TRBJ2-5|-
TGTGCCAGCAGCAAGAACCGGGACTCCCAAAACTTC
CASSKNRDSQNF
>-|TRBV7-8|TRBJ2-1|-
TGTGCCAGCAGCTTTTCTGTGGGCGGGTGGCCCTTTAATGAGCAGTTCTTC
CASSFSVGGWPFNEQFF
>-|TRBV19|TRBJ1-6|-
TGTGCCAGTAGCCCCGTTCGGGATTCACCCCTCCACTTT
CASSPVRDSPLHF
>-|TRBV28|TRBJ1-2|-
TGTGCCAGCAGTGGACAGAGAAACTATGGCTACACCTTC
CASSGQRNYGYTF
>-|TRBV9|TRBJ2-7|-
TGTGCCAGCAGCCGGGCTAGCGATACCTACGAGCAGTACTTC
CASSRASDTYEQYF
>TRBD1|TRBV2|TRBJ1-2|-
TGTGCCAGCAGACAGGGGGCGGGAAACTATGGCTACACCTTC
CASRQGAGNYGYTF
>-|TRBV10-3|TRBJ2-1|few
TGTGCCATCAGTGACCGGGTCGGGGGGCCTAGCTCCTACAATGAGCAGTTCTTC
CAISDRVGGPSSYNEQFF
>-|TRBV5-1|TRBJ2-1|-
TGCGCCAGCAGCCCTGGGGGGAATGAGCAGTTCTTC
CASSPGGNEQFF
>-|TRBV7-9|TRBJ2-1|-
TGTGCCAGCAGCCTTGGTGAGAGCTCCTACAATGAGCAGTTCTTC
CASSLGESSYNEQFF
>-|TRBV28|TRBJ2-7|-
TGTGCCAGCCGCTTATCTACGGACTTCTCCTACGAGCAGTACTTC
CASRLSTDFSYEQYF
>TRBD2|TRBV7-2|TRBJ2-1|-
TGTGCCAGCAGAACTAGCGGGGGACATGAGCAGTTCTTC
CASRTSGGHEQFF
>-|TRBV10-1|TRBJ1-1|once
TGCGCCAGCAGTGAGTCGAAAGGGGCGAACACTGAAGCTTTCTTT
CASSESKGANTEAFF
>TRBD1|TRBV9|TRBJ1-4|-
TGTGCCAGCAGCGTAGAGGGACAGGGGTGGGAAAAACTGTTTTTT
CASSVEGQGWEKLFF
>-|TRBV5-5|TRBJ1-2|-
TGTGCCAGCAGCTTGGAGGGGACACCCTCTATGGGCTACACCTTC
CASSLEGTPSMGYTF
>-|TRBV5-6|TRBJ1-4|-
TGTGCCAGCAGCCTAGGACGGGACTTGCTCACTAATGAAAAACTGTTTTTT
CASSLGRDLLTNEKLFF
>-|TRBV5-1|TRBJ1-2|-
TGCGCCAGCAGCCCGACAGTAGGAGCTGGCCGAAATGGCTACACCTTC
CASSPTVGAGRNGYTF
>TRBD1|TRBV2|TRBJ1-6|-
TGTGCCAGCACGGGACAGAGTAATTCACCCCTCCACTTT
CASTGQSNSPLHF
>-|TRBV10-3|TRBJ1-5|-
TGTGCCACGACACAGGGATTGGGCAATCAGCCCCAGCATTTT
CATTQGLGNQPQHF
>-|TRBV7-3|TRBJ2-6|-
TGTGCCAGCAGCTCGACGGGCTGGGGAGGTGGGGCCAACGTCCTGACTTTC
CASSSTGWGGGANVLTF
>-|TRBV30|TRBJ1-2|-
TGTGCCTGGAGGTCACAGGTCGAAGACTATGGCTACACCTTC
CAWRSQVEDYGYTF
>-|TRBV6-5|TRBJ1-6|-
TGTGCCAGCAGTTACTCACCCGGTGTTAATAATTCACCCCTCCACTTT
CASSYSPGVNNSPLHF
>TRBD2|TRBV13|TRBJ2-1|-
TGTGCCAGCAGCTTAGCGGGAGGCTCCTACAATGAGCAGTTCTTC
CASSLAGGSYNEQFF
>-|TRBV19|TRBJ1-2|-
TGTGCCAGTAGTAACGGGATCCTCTCTGGCTACACCTTC
CASSNGILSGYTF
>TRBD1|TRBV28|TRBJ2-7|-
TGTGCCAGCAGTTCGGGACAGAACCACGAGCAGTACTTC
CASSSGQNHEQYF
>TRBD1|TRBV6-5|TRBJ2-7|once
TGTGCCAGCAGCACCGGGACAGGGTTCGAGCAGTACTTC
CASSTGTGFEQYF
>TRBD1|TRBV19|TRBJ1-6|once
TGTGCCAGTAGTATGAAGGGGGCAGGGTACTCACCCCTCCACTTT
CASSMKGAGYSPLHF
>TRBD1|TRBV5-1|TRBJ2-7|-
TGCGCCAGCAGTACAGGGGAAGGGTACGAGCAGTACTTC
CASSTGEGYEQYF
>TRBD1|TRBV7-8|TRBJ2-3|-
TGTGCCAGCAGCTTAATACTCGGGACAGGGGCTAGCACAGATACGCAGTATTTT
CASSLILGTGASTDTQYF